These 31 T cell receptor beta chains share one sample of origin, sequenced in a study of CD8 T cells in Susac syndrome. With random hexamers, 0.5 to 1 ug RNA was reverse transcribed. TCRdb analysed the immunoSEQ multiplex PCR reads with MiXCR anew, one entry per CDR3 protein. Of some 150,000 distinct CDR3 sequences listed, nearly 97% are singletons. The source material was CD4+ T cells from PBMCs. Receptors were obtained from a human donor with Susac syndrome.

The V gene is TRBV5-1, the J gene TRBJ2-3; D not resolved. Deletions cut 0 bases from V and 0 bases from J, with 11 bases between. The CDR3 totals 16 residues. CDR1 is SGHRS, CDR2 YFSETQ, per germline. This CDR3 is CASSLVAASSTDTQYF. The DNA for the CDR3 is TGCGCCAGCAGCTTGGTGGCAGCCTCTAGCACAGATACGCAGTATTTT.

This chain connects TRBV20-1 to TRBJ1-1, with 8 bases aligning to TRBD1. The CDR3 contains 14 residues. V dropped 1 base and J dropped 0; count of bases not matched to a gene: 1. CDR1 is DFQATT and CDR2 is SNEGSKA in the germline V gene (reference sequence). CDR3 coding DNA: TGCAGTGCTAGAGTGGGACAGGTGAACACTGAAGCTTTCTTT. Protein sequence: CSARVGQVNTEAFF.

The CDR3 region has the DNA TGCAGTGCTCTCGGGACTACCAATGAGCAGTTCTTC. Translating it yields CSALGTTNEQFF. The rearrangement uses TRBV20-1 and TRBJ2-1, with TRBD2 identical over 7 bases. Germline values: CDR1 DFQATT, CDR2 SNEGSKA (reference sequence). The CDR3 runs 12 residues. V shed 5 bases, J shed 6 bases, and the junction held 4 bases outside the gene matches.

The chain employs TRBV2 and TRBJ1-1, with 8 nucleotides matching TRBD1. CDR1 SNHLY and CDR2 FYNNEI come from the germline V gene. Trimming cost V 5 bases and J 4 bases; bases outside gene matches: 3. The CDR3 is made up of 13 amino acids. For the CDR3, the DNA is TGTGCCAGCAGTATCCAGGGGGCCACTGAAGCTTTCTTT. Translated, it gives CASSIQGATEAFF.

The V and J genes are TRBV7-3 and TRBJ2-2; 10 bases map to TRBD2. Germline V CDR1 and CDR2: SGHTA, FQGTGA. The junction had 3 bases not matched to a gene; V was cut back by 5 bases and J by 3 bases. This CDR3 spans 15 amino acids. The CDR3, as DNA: TGTGCCAGCAGCCGGACTAGCGGCGACACCGGGGAGCTGTTTTTT. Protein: CASSRTSGDTGELFF.

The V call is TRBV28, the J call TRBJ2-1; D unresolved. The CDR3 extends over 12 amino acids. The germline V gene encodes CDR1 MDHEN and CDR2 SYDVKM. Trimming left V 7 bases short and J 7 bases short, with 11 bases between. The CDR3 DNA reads TGTGCCAGCACCTCCAGATGGAATGAGCAGTTCTTC. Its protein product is CASTSRWNEQFF. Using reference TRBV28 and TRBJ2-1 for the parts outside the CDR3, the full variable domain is DVKVTQSSRYLVKRTGEKVFLECVQDMDHENMFWYRQDPGLGLRLIYFSYDVKMKEKGDIPEGYSVSREKKERFSLILESASTNQTSMYLCASTSRWNEQFFGPGTRLTVL.

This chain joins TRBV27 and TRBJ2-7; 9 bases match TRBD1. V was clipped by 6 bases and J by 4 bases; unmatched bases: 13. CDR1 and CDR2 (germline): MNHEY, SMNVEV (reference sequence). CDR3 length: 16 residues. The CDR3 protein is CASSPGGTGQLYEQYF. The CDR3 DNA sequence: TGTGCCAGCAGCCCAGGGGGGACAGGGCAGTTGTACGAGCAGTACTTC.

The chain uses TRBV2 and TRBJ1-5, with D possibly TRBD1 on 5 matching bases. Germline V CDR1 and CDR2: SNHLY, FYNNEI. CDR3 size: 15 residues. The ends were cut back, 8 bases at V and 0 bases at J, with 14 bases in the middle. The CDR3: CASLAGSNSNQPQHF. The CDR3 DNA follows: TGTGCCAGCCTGGCAGGGAGCAATAGCAATCAGCCCCAGCATTTT.

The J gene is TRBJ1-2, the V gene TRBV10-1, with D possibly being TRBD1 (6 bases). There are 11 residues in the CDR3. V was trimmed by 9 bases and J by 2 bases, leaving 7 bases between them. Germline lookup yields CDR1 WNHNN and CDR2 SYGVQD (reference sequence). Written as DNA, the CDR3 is TGCGCCAGGGACAGAAACTATGGCTACACCTTC. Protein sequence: CARDRNYGYTF.

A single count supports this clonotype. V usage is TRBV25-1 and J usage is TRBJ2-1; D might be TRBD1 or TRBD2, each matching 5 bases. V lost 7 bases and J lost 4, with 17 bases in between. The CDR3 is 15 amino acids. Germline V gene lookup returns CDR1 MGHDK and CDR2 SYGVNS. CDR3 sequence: CASNGGEGPYNEQFF. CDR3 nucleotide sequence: TGTGCCAGCAATGGGGGAGAAGGCCCATACAATGAGCAGTTCTTC.

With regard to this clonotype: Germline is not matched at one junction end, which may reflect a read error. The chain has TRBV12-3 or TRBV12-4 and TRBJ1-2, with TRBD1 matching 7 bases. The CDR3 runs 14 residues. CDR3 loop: CASTLGSTGHGYTF. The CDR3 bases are TGTGCCAGCACTTTAGGTTCGACAGGGCATGGCTACACCTTC.

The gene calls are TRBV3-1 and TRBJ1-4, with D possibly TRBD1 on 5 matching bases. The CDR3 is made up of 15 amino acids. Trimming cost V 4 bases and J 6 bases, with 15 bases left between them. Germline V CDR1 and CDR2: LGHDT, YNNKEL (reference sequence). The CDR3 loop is CASSLTGGKDEKLFF. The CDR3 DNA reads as TGTGCCAGCAGCCTGACGGGGGGAAAAGATGAAAAACTGTTTTTT.

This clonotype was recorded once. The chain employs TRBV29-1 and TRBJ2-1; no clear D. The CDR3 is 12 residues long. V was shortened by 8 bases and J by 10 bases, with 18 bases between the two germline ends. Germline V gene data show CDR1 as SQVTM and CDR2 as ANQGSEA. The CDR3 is CSTSARSEEQFF. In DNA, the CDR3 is TGCAGCACCTCCGCCCGCTCTGAGGAGCAGTTCTTC.

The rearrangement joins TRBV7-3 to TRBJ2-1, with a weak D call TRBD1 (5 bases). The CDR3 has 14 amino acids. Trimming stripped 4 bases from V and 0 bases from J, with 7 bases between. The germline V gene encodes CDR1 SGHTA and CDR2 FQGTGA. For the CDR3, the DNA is TGTGCCAGCAGCTCCGACAGCTCCTACAATGAGCAGTTCTTC. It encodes CASSSDSSYNEQFF.

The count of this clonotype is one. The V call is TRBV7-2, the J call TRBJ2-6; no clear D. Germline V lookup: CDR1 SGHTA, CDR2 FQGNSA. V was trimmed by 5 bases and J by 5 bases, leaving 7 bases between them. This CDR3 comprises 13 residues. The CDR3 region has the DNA TGTGCCAGCAGCCTGTTACGGGCCAACGTCCTGACTTTC. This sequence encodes CASSLLRANVLTF.

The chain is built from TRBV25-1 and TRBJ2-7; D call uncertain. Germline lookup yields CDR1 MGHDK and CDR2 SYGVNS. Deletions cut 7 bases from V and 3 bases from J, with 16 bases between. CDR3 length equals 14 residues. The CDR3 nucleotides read TGTGCCAGCACTCCGACCGGCTACTTCTACGAGCAGTACTTC. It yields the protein CASTPTGYFYEQYF.

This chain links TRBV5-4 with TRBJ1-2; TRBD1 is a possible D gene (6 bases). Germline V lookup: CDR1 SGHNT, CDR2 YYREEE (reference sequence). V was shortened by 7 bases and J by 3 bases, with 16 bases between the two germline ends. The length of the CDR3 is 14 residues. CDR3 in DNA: TGTGCCAGCTCCCGGGGGCGGGAAGACTATGGCTACACCTTC. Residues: CASSRGREDYGYTF.

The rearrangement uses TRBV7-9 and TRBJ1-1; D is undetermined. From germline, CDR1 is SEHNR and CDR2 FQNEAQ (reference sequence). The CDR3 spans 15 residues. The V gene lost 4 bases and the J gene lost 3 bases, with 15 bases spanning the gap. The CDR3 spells CASSSRLALDTEAFF. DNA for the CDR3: TGTGCCAGCAGCTCTCGCCTGGCGTTGGACACTGAAGCTTTCTTT.

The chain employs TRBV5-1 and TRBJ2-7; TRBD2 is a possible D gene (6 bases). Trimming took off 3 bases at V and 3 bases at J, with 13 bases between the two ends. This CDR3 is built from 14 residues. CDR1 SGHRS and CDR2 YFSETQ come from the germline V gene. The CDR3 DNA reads TGCGCCAGCAGCTGGCTAGCGAACGGCTACGAGCAGTACTTC. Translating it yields CASSWLANGYEQYF.

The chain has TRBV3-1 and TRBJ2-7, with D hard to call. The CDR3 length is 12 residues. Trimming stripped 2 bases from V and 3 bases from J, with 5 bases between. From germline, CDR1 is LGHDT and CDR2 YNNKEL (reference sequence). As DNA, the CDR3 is TGTGCCAGCAGCCAATTCGGCTACGAGCAGTACTTC. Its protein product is CASSQFGYEQYF.

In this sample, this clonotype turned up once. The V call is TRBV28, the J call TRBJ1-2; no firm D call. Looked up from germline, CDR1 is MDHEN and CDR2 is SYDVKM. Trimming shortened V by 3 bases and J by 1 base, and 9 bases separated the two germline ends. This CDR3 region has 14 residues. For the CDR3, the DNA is TGTGCCAGCAGTTTTCCCGGCAATAACTATGGCTACACCTTC. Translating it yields CASSFPGNNYGYTF.

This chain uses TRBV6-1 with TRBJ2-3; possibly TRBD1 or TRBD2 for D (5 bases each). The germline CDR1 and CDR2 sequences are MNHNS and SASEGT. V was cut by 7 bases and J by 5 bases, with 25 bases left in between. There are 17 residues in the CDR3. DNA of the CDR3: TGTGCCAGCACCTACGGTGGGACCTACGATTATGGAGATACGCAGTATTTT. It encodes CASTYGGTYDYGDTQYF.

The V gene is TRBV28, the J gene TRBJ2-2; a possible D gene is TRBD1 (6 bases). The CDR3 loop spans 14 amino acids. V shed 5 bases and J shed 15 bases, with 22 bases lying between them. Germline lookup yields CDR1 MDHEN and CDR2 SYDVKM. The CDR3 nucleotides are TGTGCCAGCAGTAGACCGCAGGTCGAAGACAGGATGTTTTTT. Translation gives CASSRPQVEDRMFF.

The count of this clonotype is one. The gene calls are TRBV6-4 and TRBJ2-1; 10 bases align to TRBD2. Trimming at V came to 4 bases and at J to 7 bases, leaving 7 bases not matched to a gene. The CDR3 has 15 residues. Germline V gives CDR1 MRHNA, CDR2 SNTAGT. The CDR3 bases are TGTGCCAGCAGTGTCGGGACTAGCGACGCGAATGAGCAGTTCTTC. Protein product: CASSVGTSDANEQFF.

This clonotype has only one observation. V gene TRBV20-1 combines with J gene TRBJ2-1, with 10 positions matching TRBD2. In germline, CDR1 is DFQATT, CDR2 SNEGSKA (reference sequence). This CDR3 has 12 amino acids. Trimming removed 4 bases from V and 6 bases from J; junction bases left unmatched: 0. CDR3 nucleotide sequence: TGCAGTGCTAAGCGGGGGGGCAATGAGCAGTTCTTC. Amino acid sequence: CSAKRGGNEQFF.

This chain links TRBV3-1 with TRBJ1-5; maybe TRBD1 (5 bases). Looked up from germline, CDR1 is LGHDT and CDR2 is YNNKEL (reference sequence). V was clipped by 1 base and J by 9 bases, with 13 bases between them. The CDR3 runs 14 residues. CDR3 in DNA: TGTGCCAGCAGCCAAGGAGGGAGGGGAGGGCCCCAGCATTTT. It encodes CASSQGGRGGPQHF.

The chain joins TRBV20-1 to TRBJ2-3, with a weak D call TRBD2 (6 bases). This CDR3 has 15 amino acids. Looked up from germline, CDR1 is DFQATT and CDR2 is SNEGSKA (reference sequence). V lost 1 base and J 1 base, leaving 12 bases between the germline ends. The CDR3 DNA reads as TGCAGTGCTAGAGTGGCGGGGAGTGGCACAGATACGCAGTATTTT. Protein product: CSARVAGSGTDTQYF.

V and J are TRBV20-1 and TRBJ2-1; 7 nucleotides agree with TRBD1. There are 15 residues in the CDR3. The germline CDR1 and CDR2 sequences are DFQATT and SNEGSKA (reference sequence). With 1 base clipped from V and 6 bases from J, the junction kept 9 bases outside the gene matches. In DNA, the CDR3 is TGCAGTGCTAGAGGAGGGACAGTCCTTAGCAATGAGCAGTTCTTC. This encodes CSARGGTVLSNEQFF.

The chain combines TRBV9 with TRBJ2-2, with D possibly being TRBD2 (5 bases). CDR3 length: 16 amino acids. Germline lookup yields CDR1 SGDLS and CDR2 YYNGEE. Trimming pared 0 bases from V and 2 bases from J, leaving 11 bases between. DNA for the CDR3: TGTGCCAGCAGCGTAGGTAATAGCGCCAACACCGGGGAGCTGTTTTTT. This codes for CASSVGNSANTGELFF.

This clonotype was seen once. DNA for the CDR3: TGCAGTGCTAGCGGGGGCTACAGCAATCAGCCCCAGCATTTT. This translates into CSASGGYSNQPQHF. The chain combines TRBV20-1 with TRBJ1-5; possibly TRBD1 for D (6 bases). This CDR3 spans 14 amino acids. V gave up 3 bases and J gave up 1 base, with 10 bases separating them. CDR1 DFQATT and CDR2 SNEGSKA come from the germline V gene (reference sequence).

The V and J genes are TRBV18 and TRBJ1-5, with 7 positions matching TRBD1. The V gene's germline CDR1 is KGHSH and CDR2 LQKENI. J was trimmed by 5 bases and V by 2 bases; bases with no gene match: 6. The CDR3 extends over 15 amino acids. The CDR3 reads CASSPSGQPDQPQHF. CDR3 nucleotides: TGTGCCAGCTCACCATCGGGACAGCCCGATCAGCCCCAGCATTTT.